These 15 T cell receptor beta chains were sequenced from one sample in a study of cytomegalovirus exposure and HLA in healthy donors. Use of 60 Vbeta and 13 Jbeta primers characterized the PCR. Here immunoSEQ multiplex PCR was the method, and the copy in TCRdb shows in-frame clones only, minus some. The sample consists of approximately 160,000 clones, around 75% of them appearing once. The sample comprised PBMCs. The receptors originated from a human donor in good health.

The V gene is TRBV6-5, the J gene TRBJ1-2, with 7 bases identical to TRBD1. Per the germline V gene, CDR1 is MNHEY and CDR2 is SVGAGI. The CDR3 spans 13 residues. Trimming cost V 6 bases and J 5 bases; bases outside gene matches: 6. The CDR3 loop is CASSRDSRYGYTF. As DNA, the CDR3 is TGTGCCAGCAGCCGGGACAGTAGGTATGGCTACACCTTC.

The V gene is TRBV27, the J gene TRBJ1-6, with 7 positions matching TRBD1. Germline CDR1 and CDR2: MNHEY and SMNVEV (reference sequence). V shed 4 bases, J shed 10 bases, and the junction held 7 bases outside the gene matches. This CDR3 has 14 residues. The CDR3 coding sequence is TGTGCCAGCAGTTCGGGCGGGACAGCCTCACCCCTCCACTTT. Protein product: CASSSGGTASPLHF.

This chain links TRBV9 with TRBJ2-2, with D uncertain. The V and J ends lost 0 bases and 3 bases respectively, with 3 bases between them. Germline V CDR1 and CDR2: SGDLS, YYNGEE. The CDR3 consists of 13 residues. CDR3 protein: CASSVDYTGELFF. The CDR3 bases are TGTGCCAGCAGCGTAGACTACACCGGGGAGCTGTTTTTT.

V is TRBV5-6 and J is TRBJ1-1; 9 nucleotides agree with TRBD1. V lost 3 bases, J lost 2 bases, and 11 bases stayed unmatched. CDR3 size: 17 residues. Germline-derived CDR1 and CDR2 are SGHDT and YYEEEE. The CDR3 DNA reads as TGTGCCAGCAGCTATACCGGGACAGGGATGTTCAACACTGAAGCTTTCTTT. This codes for CASSYTGTGMFNTEAFF.

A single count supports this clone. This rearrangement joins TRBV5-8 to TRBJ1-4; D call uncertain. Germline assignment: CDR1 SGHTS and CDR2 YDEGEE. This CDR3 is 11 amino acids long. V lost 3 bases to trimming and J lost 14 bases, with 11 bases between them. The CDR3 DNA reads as TGTGCCAGCAGCTGGGGTGGGAGTCTGTTTTTT. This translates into CASSWGGSLFF. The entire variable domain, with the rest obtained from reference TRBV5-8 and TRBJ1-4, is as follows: EAGVTQSPTHLIKTRGQQATLRCSPISGHTSVYWYQQALGLGLQFLLWYDEGEERNRGNFPPRFSGRQFPNYSSELNVNALELEDSALYLCASSWGGSLFFGSGTQLSVL.

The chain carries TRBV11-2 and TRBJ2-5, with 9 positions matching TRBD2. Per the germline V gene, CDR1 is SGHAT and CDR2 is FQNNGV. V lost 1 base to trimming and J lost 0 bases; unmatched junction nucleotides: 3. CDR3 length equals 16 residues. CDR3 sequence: CASSLVSSGDQETQYF. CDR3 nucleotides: TGTGCCAGCAGCTTAGTGTCTAGCGGGGACCAAGAGACCCAGTACTTC.

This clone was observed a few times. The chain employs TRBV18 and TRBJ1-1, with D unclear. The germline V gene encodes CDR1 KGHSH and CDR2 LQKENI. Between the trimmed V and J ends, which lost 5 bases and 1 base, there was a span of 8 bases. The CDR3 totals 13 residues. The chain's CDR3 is CASSSPRNTEAFF. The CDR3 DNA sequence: TGTGCCAGCTCAAGCCCCCGGAACACTGAAGCTTTCTTT.

CDR3 amino acids: CASSDPSGGSDTQYF. The CDR3 bases are TGCGCCAGCAGCGACCCAAGCGGAGGCTCAGATACGCAGTATTTT. This chain uses TRBV5-1 with TRBJ2-3, with D perhaps TRBD2 (5 bases). With 4 bases removed from V and 4 bases from J, the gap between germline ends came to 16 bases. CDR1 and CDR2 (germline): SGHRS, YFSETQ. This CDR3 has 15 residues.

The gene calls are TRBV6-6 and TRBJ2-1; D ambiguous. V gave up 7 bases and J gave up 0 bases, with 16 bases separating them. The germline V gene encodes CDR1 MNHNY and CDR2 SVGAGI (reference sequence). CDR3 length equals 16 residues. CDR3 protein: CASTVKLTSSYNEQFF. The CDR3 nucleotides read TGTGCCAGCACCGTTAAGCTAACGAGCTCCTACAATGAGCAGTTCTTC.

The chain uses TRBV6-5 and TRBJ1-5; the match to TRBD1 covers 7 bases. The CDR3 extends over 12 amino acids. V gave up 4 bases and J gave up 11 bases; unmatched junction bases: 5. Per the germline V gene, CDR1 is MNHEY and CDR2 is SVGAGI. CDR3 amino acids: CASSSGTEAQHF. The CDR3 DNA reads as TGTGCCAGCAGTTCAGGGACAGAGGCCCAGCATTTT.

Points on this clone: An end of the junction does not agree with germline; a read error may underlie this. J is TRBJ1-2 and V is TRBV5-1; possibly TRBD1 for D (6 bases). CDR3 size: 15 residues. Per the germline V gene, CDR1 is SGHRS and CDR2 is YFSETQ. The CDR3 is CASSLDRIGANGYPF. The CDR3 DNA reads TGCGCCAGCAGCCTCGACAGGATAGGGGCGAATGGCTACCCCTTC.

CDR3 in amino acids: CASSRGGGAYNEQFF. The CDR3 nucleotides are TGTGCCAGCAGTAGGGGGGGTGGGGCCTACAATGAGCAGTTCTTC. The chain is built from TRBV6-5 and TRBJ2-1; possibly TRBD2 for D (7 bases). CDR3 length equals 15 residues. Trimming took off 5 bases at V and 2 bases at J, with 13 bases between the two ends. Germline V gene sequence: CDR1 MNHEY, CDR2 SVGAGI.

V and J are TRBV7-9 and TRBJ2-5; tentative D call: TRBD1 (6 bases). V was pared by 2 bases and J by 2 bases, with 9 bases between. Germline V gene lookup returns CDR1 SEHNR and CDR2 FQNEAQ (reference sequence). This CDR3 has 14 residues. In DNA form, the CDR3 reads TGTGCCAGCAGCTTACCGGACAGTCAAGAGACCCAGTACTTC. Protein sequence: CASSLPDSQETQYF. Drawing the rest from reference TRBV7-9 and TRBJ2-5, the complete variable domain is DTGVSQNPRHKITKRGQNVTFRCDPISEHNRLYWYRQTLGQGPEFLTYFQNEAQLEKSRLLSDRFSAERPKGSFSTLEIQRTEQGDSAMYLCASSLPDSQETQYFGPGTRLLVL.

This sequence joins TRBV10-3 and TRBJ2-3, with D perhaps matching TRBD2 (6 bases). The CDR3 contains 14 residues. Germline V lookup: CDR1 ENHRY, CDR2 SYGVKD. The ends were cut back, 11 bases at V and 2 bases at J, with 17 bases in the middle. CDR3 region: CAHSGDSFTDTQYF. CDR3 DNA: TGTGCCCATTCTGGGGACTCCTTCACAGATACGCAGTATTTT.

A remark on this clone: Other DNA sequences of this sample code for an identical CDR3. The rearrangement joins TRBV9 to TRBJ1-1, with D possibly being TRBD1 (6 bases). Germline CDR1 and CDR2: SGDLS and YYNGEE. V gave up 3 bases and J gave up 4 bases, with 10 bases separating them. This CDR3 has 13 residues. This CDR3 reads CASSEGGGTEAFF. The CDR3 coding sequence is TGTGCCAGCAGCGAGGGGGGGGGCACTGAAGCTTTCTTT.